These 8 T cell receptor beta chains came from one sample sequenced in a study of low-dose radiotherapy and immunotherapy resistance in tumors. Stated time point: after trial treatment. This sample's treatment: LDRT plus nivolumab, ipilimumab, low-dose cyclophosphamide and aspirin (RACIN trial). TRAV- and TRBV-specific primers primed first-strand cDNA, covering alpha and beta chains. TCR amplification used 20 PCR cycles, a constant-region primer and a V-primer adapter. One entry per CDR3 protein results from TCRdb running MiXCR on the reads. The sample records roughly 95,000 distinct CDR3 sequences, 20% to 25% being singletons. This sample comprised PBMCs, obtained after low-dose radiotherapy plus immunotherapy. The receptors shown here come from a female donor with ovarian cancer.

This clonotype was recorded a few times. The gene calls are TRBV18 and TRBJ1-2; 7 bases are a match to TRBD1. There are 14 residues in the CDR3. Germline V gene data show CDR1 as KGHSH and CDR2 as LQKENI. Trimming removed 3 bases from V and 8 bases from J; junction bases left unmatched: 9. Here the CDR3 reads CASSPFRGSEGYTF. For the CDR3, the DNA is TGTGCCAGCTCACCTTTCAGGGGGTCGGAGGGCTACACCTTC.

This clonotype was picked up a small number of times. The CDR3 here is CACTIYSNQPQHF. The CDR3 DNA reads as TGTGCCTGTACAATCTATAGCAATCAGCCCCAGCATTTT. The V gene is TRBV30, the J gene TRBJ1-5; D unresolved. Germline CDR1 and CDR2: GTSNPN and SVGIG (reference sequence). The CDR3 totals 13 residues. V was shortened by 6 bases and J by 0 bases, with 9 bases between the two germline ends.

Many counts were recorded for this clonotype. The rearrangement links TRBV27 to TRBJ1-1, with 9 bases that match TRBD1. J lost 0 bases, V lost 6 bases, and 5 bases had no gene match. Germline V gene sequence: CDR1 MNHEY, CDR2 SMNVEV (reference sequence). This CDR3 comprises 15 residues. The CDR3 region is CASRQGANMNTEAFF. In nucleotides, the CDR3 is TGTGCCAGCAGACAGGGGGCCAACATGAACACTGAAGCTTTCTTT.

This clonotype was counted ten times or more. This sequence joins TRBV6-2 or TRBV6-3 and TRBJ2-6; 7 positions agree with TRBD1. The CDR3 is made up of 15 amino acids. The J segment lost 2 bases and the V segment lost 5 bases, leaving 3 bases of the junction unmatched. CDR1 MNHEY and CDR2 SVGEGT come from the germline V gene. The DNA of the CDR3 is TGTGCCAGCAGTCGTGGACAGGCTGGGGCCAACGTCCTGACTTTC. Amino acids: CASSRGQAGANVLTF.

A note on this clonotype: A read error is likely here: a far larger clone is one base away. The rearrangement links TRBV4-1 to TRBJ2-3; no reliable D call. The CDR3 totals 12 residues. The germline gives CDR1 MGHRA, CDR2 YSYEKL. The chain's CDR3 is CASTPSRDTQYF. The CDR3 DNA sequence: TGCGCCAGCACCCCCAGCAGAGATACGCAGTATTTT.

There are many counts of this clonotype. The gene calls are TRBV20-1 and TRBJ2-3; D unclear. Per germline, CDR1 DFQATT and CDR2 SNEGSKA (reference sequence). V was shortened by 3 bases and J by 2 bases, with 6 bases between the two germline ends. This CDR3 region has 12 residues. The CDR3 spells CSASYSTDTQYF. The CDR3 DNA reads as TGCAGTGCTAGTTACTCCACAGATACGCAGTATTTT.

The chain links TRBV2 to TRBJ2-1; no clear D gene. This CDR3 spans 14 amino acids. V lost 6 bases and J lost 4, with 13 bases in between. The germline CDR1 and CDR2 sequences are SNHLY and FYNNEI. The CDR3 sequence: CASRGYETYNEQFF. Here the CDR3 DNA reads TGTGCCAGCAGGGGATACGAAACTTACAATGAGCAGTTCTTC.

This clonotype has ten or more counts. The chain is built from TRBV6-2 or TRBV6-3 and TRBJ1-1, with 8 bases that match TRBD1. This CDR3 spans 15 amino acids. Germline CDR1 and CDR2: MNHEY and SVGEGT. Trimming cost V 6 bases and J 4 bases; bases outside gene matches: 10. The CDR3 nucleotides are TGTGCCAGCAGGGGGACAGGCTGGGATGGCACTGAAGCTTTCTTT. It codes for CASRGTGWDGTEAFF.